This T cell receptor (beta chain) was captured in a study of shared clonotypes between healthy human individuals. Study-wide background: Per donor, CD8 memory used one plate, CD8 naive used two, CD4 memory used three and CD4 naive used three. Broader study findings: Clonotypes shared by all four sorted-subset donors had higher generation probabilities than non-shared clonotypes.

Sequenced by immunoSEQ multiplex PCR; TCRdb stores in-frame clones only, minus some. The sample comprises over 2 million clones, 85% to 95% of which are singletons, and 0.13% rests with the top ten. A note on this clone: The antigen is not known.

CD45RA-negative memory and CD45RA+ naive subsets were split from the CD4+ cells. The CDR3 is 18 amino acids. The V segment lost 6 bases and the J segment 7 bases; nucleotides outside the gene matches: 16. Germline CDR1 and CDR2: SGHAT and FQNNGV. The sample consisted of naive CD4+ T cells sorted from blood. As for subset: CD45RA+ positively selected. This TCR derives from a man aged 18 to 29 in good health. The chain joins TRBV11-2 to TRBJ2-1; 12 nucleotides line up with TRBD2. CDR3 coding DNA: TGTGCCAGCAGTCCGACGCAGAGACTAGCGGGGGCTACTAATGAGCAGTTCTTC. Its protein is CASSPTQRLAGATNEQFF.